This T cell receptor beta chain comes out of a study of T cell changes during pregnancy in multiple sclerosis. Unmatched junction bases numbered 0, after V lost 3 bases and J lost 1 base. The germline V gene encodes CDR1 SGHDT and CDR2 YYEEEE. This CDR3 region has 13 residues. Libraries were prepared by immunoSEQ multiplex PCR; TCRdb keeps only in-frame clonotypes and omits some of them. The repertoire has about 40,000 clones, 75% to 95% of them found once; the top ten carry 0.43%. This TCR came from a female donor with multiple sclerosis, enrolled in a pregnancy study. The sample in question was CD4+ T cells from peripheral blood mononuclear cells, obtained in the third trimester of pregnancy. The rearrangement uses TRBV5-6 and TRBJ1-1; TRBD1 matches 7 bases. The CDR3 DNA follows: TGTGCCAGCAGCTGGGACAGGAACACTGAAGCTTTCTTT. It is translated as CASSWDRNTEAFF.